The 2 T cell receptor beta chains given below trace back to one sample, sequenced in a study of cytomegalovirus exposure and HLA in healthy donors. Sequenced by immunoSEQ multiplex PCR; TCRdb stores in-frame clones only, minus some. The repertoire holds roughly 90,000 clones, 85% seen once, with 20% to 25% in the top ten. Material for sequencing was PBMCs. The receptors here all came from a man aged 18-30 years in good health and CMV-seropositive.

This clone was observed a single time. V gene TRBV6-1 combines with J gene TRBJ1-5; the match to TRBD1 covers 8 bases. Germline-derived CDR1 and CDR2 are MNHNS and SASEGT. V shed 6 bases and J 8 bases; nucleotides not matched to a gene: 9. The CDR3 is made up of 14 amino acids. Here the CDR3 reads CASSPGQVAKPQHF. The CDR3 DNA is TGTGCCAGCAGCCCGGGACAGGTAGCTAAGCCCCAGCATTTT.

The genes are TRBV2 and TRBJ2-2; TRBD2 is a possible D gene (6 bases). Trimming cost V 9 bases and J 6 bases, with 17 bases left between them. The CDR3 loop spans 14 amino acids. Germline-derived CDR1 and CDR2 are SNHLY and FYNNEI. Written as DNA, the CDR3 is TGTGCCAGGGCGACGACCGGAGGGGCCGGGGAGCTGTTTTTT. Translating it yields CARATTGGAGELFF.